These T cell receptor beta chains were read from a single sample in a study of chemoradiotherapy in HPV16-positive cancers. Only in-frame clones appear in the TCRdb table, and some are missing; sequencing was by immunoSEQ multiplex PCR. The sample contains over a thousand clones, 72% of which appear only once. This specimen was tumor tissue, taken from a patient who underwent chemoradiotherapy. Receptor source: a human donor with HPV-associated anogenital cancer. Each CDR3 is given with its conserved first and last residue.

V,J,CDR3
TRBV5-1,TRBJ2-7,CASRNRDRGSEQYF
TRBV5-1,TRBJ1-2,CASSLAGNGYTF
TRBV5-5,TRBJ1-1,CASSHPTGRNTEAFF
TRBV6-5,TRBJ2-2,CASRTYTGELFF
TRBV6-5,TRBJ2-2,CASSYSPRNTGELFF
TRBV5-1,TRBJ2-7,CASSMDGGEQYF
TRBV10-2,TRBJ2-7,CASRKGAGSPEQYF
TRBV7-2,TRBJ1-5,CASSLGNQPQHF
TRBV29-1,TRBJ2-6,CSVAGQPSGANVLTF
TRBV2,TRBJ1-1,CASSAGTGMNTEAFF
TRBV5-6,TRBJ2-5,CASRDQGRYEQYF
TRBV10-2,TRBJ1-1,CASSEGYTEAFF
TRBV2,TRBJ2-7,CASTGANSYEQYF
TRBV6-6,TRBJ2-1,CASSLYSVSYNEQFF
TRBV30,TRBJ2-2,CAWTYGSGELFF
TRBV25-1,TRBJ1-5,CASSEGRSGEPQHF
TRBV19,TRBJ1-2,CASTPSGSIYGYTF
TRBV6-4,TRBJ2-7,CASSDGGQTYEQYF
TRBV27,TRBJ2-2,CASSLYGGELFF
TRBV7-9,TRBJ1-1,CASSLRAVNTEAFF
TRBV4-3,TRBJ2-2,CASSQVVLANTGELFF
TRBV5-1,TRBJ2-5,CASSLGRGSETQYF
TRBV6-5,TRBJ1-6,CASRPSQGTVGPLHF
TRBV28,TRBJ1-1,CASSLGGQVNTEAFF
TRBV7-8,TRBJ2-1,CASSSTPPSGGAHNEQFF
TRBV27,TRBJ2-7,CASSSGISEQYF
TRBV5-1,TRBJ2-1,CASSADRGEFF
TRBV29-1,TRBJ2-1,CSAPSRTGRNEQFF
TRBV5-6,TRBJ1-2,CASSPHQGWGYGYTF
TRBV16,TRBJ1-5,CASSQSGQGNQPQHF
TRBV25-1,TRBJ2-2,CATTLGGAGTGELFF
TRBV5-6,TRBJ1-4,CASGMGWDEKLFF
TRBV7-9,TRBJ1-5,CASSLGQGNQPQHF
TRBV14,TRBJ1-6,CASSQVRQVESPLHF
TRBV4-2,TRBJ1-4,CASRDTRSSDEKLFF
TRBV14,TRBJ2-3,CASSQVGWSSTDTQYF
TRBV4-2,TRBJ2-7,CASSHRPGQGDYEQYF
TRBV29-1,TRBJ2-2,CSGGQDTTGELFF
TRBV6-1,TRBJ2-7,CASQQDRAQLYEQYF
TRBV15,TRBJ1-2,CATSSRGQGDGYTF